This T cell receptor (beta chain) is from a study of identical twins. Each CDR3 protein is one row after TCRdb ran MiXCR on the 5' RACE reads. Of approximately 600,000 distinct CDR3 sequences in the sample, around 7.4% were seen once. This clonotype was picked up many times. The CDR3 covers 14 residues. The V end was cut by 0 bases, the J end by 5 bases, with 11 bases between. Germline values: CDR1 SGHRS, CDR2 YFSETQ. The same specimen was also included in a second study, on yellow fever vaccine responses in identical twins.

This clonotype originated in a woman aged 18-29 years in good health. The sequencing input was PBMCs. The J gene is TRBJ1-1, the V gene TRBV5-1; perhaps TRBD1 as D (6 bases). The CDR3 DNA reads as TGCGCCAGCAGCTTGGGGCAGGGGAGGACTGAAGCTTTCTTT. Translated, it gives CASSLGQGRTEAFF.